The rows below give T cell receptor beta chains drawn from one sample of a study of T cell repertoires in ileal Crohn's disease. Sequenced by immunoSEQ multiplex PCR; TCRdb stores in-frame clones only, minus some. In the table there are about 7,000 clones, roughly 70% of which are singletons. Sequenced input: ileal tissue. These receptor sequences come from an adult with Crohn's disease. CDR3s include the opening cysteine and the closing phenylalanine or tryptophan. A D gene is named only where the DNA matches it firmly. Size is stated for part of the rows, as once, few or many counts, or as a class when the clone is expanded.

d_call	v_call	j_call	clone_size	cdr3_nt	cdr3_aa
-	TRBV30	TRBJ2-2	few	TGTGCCTGGAGTTTAGGGGCGCCCGGGGAGCTGTTTTTT	CAWSLGAPGELFF
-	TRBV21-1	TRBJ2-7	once	TGTGCCAGCAGCCTCGAAAATAGCGGTTTAACCTACGAGCAGTACTTC	CASSLENSGLTYEQYF
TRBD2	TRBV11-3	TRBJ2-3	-	TGTGCCAGCAGCCCTCGGGGGGGCGTCGCAGATACGCAGTATTTT	CASSPRGGVADTQYF
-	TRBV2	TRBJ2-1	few	TGTGCCAGCAGTGAAACTAGCTGGCTCAATGAGCAGTTCTTC	CASSETSWLNEQFF
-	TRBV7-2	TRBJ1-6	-	TGTGCCAGCAGCTGGGGCAGAAATAATTCACCCCTCCACTTT	CASSWGRNNSPLHF
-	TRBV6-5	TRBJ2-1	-	TGTGCCAGCAGTTACCGGTCTGCACTCCCGAATTTCTTC	CASSYRSALPNFF
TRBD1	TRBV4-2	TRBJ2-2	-	TGTGCCAGCAGCCCCGACAGGGGAAACACCGGGGAGCTGTTTTTT	CASSPDRGNTGELFF
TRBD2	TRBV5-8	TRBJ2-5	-	TGTGCCAGCAGCTCCCGGCGCGGGGGGGAGACCCAGTACTTC	CASSSRRGGETQYF
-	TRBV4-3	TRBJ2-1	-	TGCGCCAGCAGCCCCATGGCGGGGGCATTCAATGAGCAGTTCTTC	CASSPMAGAFNEQFF
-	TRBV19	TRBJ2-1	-	TGTGCCAGTAGTATGGGGAGAAGGAACAATGAGCAGTTCTTC	CASSMGRRNNEQFF
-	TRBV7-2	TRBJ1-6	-	TGTGCCAGCAGCCCAGCGGGTAATTCACCCCTCCACTTT	CASSPAGNSPLHF
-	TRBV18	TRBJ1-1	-	TGTGCCAGCTCTCCCGACAGCATGAACACTGAAGCTTTCTTT	CASSPDSMNTEAFF
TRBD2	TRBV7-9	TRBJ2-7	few	TGTGCCAGCAGCTTAGTAGCGGGTCGGGTTTACTACGAGCAGTACTTC	CASSLVAGRVYYEQYF
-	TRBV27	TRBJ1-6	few	TGTGCCAGCAGAAACTACAGGGCGTCCTATAATTCACCCCTCCACTTT	CASRNYRASYNSPLHF
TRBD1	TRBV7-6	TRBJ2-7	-	TGTGCCAGCAGCTTATACGGGACAGGGGCCTACGAGCAGTACTTC	CASSLYGTGAYEQYF
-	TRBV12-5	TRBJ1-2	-	TGTGCTAGTGGTCTAGGGGGGGCTGTGGACTATGGCTACACCTTC	CASGLGGAVDYGYTF
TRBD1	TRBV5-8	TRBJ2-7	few	TGTGCCAGCAGCTTGCCCGACAGGGGTGAGCACGAGCAGTACTTC	CASSLPDRGEHEQYF
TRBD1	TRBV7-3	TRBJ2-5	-	TGTGCCAGCAGCTTACGACAGGGAGTAAAAGAGACCCAGTACTTC	CASSLRQGVKETQYF
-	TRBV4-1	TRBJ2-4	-	TGCGCCAGCAGCCAAGTTACAACCATAGCCAAAAACATTCAGTACTTC	CASSQVTTIAKNIQYF
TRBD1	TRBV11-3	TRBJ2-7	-	TGTGCCAGCAGCCTCTACGGGACAGGGGTTTACGAGCAGTACTTC	CASSLYGTGVYEQYF
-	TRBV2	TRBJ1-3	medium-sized	TGTGCCAGCAGTGCCCAGGCGATCTCTGGAAACACCATATATTTT	CASSAQAISGNTIYF
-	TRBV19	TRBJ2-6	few	TGTGCCAGTAGTATCAGGGCAGGCGGCACCTCTGGGGCCAACGTCCTGACTTTC	CASSIRAGGTSGANVLTF
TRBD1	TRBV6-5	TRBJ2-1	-	TGTGCCAGCAGTTCCGCCGGGACAGGGGGAGGCGAGCAGTTCTTC	CASSSAGTGGGEQFF
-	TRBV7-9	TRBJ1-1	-	TGTGCCAGCAGCTTAGCTCAGGGAAGAGCTGAAGCTTTCTTT	CASSLAQGRAEAFF
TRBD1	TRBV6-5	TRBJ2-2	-	TGTGCCAGCACCCGGGACAGCTTGGGGGAGCTGTTTTTT	CASTRDSLGELFF
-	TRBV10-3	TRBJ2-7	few	TGTGCCATCAGTGACTTGGGCAGGGGTAACTCCTACGAGCAGTACTTC	CAISDLGRGNSYEQYF
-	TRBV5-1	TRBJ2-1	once	TGCGCCAGCAGCTTGGTATCGGGGTTTGATGAGCAGTTCTTC	CASSLVSGFDEQFF
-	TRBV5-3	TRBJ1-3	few	TGTGCCAGAAGCTGCCCTCGCCTGACAGTCTCTGGAAACACCATATATTTT	CARSCPRLTVSGNTIYF
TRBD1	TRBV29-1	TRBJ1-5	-	TGCAGCGTTGGGGAGACAGGGGGTAGTCAGCCCCAGCATTTT	CSVGETGGSQPQHF
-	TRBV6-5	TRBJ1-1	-	TGTGCCAGCAGAGTCAATAGGCGGTACACTGAAGCTTTCTTT	CASRVNRRYTEAFF
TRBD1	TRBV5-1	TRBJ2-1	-	TGCGCCAGCAGCTTGGGAGGGGGCCACCTCAATGAGCAGTTCTTC	CASSLGGGHLNEQFF
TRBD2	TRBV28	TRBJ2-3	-	TGTGCCAGCAGTTCTGGGACTAGCGGAATGCGAGATACGCAGTATTTT	CASSSGTSGMRDTQYF
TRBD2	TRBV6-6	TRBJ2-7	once	TGTGCCAGCGGTCCTAGCGGGGCTCGGGTCGAGCAGTACTTC	CASGPSGARVEQYF
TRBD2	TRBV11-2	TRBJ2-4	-	TGTGCCAGCAGCCCCGTCGGGACTAGCGGGGGTGTAGCCAAAAACATTCAGTACTTC	CASSPVGTSGGVAKNIQYF
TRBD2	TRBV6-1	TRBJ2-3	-	TGTGCCAGCAGTGTACAGACTAGCGTGGCAGATACGCAGTATTTT	CASSVQTSVADTQYF
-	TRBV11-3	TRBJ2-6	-	TGTGCCAGCAGCTTAGAGATGACAACTGGGGCCAACGTCCTGACTTTC	CASSLEMTTGANVLTF
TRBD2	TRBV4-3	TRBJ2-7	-	TGCGCCAGCAGCCAACTGCGGGGGGGCCGGTACGAGCAGTACTTC	CASSQLRGGRYEQYF
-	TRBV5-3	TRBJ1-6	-	TGTGCCAGAATAAGGGAACAGGGCTATAATTCACCCCTCCACTTT	CARIREQGYNSPLHF
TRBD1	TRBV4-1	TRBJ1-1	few	TGCGCCAGCAGCTATTCCGGACAGGGCGGCACTGAAGCTTTCTTT	CASSYSGQGGTEAFF
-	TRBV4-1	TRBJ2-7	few	TGCGCCAGCAGCCAAACAGAGGGCCCGACCTACGAGCAGTACTTC	CASSQTEGPTYEQYF
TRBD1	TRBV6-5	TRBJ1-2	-	TGTGCCAGCAATGGACAGGGCGGGGGCTATGGCTACACCTTC	CASNGQGGGYGYTF
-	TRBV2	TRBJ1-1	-	TGTGCCAGCAGTGAAAGGGGAGAAGCTTTCTTT	CASSERGEAFF
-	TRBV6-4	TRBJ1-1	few	TGTGCCAGCAGTGACTCGGCGAACACTGAAGCTTTCTTT	CASSDSANTEAFF